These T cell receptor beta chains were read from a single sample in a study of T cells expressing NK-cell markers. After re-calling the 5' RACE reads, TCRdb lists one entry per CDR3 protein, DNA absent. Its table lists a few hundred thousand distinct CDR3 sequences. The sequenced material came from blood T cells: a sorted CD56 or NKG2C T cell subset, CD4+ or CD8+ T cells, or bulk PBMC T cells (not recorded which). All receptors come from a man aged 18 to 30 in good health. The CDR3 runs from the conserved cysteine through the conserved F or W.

CASSLATSGVQETQYF	TRBJ2-5	TRBV4-2
CSAKQGIADTQYF	TRBJ2-3	TRBV20-1
CASSWNQWQETQYF	TRBJ2-5	TRBV7-2
CASMRGTNTEAFF	TRBJ1-1	TRBV6-1
CASSSGRANVLTF	TRBJ2-6	TRBV18
CATSDLRAAKQFF	TRBJ2-1	TRBV24-1
CAISPGREATDTQYF	TRBJ2-3	TRBV10-3
CSARDLGQVPYNEQFF	TRBJ2-1	TRBV20-1
CASSQEKGYNEQFF	TRBJ2-1	TRBV4-2
CASSLGDRTEQFF	TRBJ2-1	TRBV7-8
CSATAYFGSEQYF	TRBJ2-7	TRBV20-1
CACSSGTGASGNTIYF	TRBJ1-3	TRBV5-1
CSALTLADNNEQFF	TRBJ2-1	TRBV20-1
CSAPLGFYEQYF	TRBJ2-7	TRBV20-1
CASSQVRGKLFF	TRBJ1-4	TRBV3-1
CASSQTSGRIRSYNEQFF	TRBJ2-1	TRBV18
CSAQVAGIRYEQYF	TRBJ2-7	TRBV20-1
CSAGHQSYGYTF	TRBJ1-2	TRBV20-1
CAISEEWGNNEQYF	TRBJ2-7	TRBV10-3
CASSPGGDYEQYF	TRBJ2-7	TRBV12-3/TRBV12-4
CSARPTPSAGVGNEQFF	TRBJ2-1	TRBV20-1
CASNPLTSGRSDEQFF	TRBJ2-1	TRBV5-1
CASSRPTDLMNTEAFF	TRBJ1-1	TRBV5-1
CASSKRDGYEQYF	TRBJ2-7	TRBV7-8
CASSLDQGAWDIQYF	TRBJ2-4	TRBV12-3/TRBV12-4
CASSEELAGVGEQFF	TRBJ2-1	TRBV6-1
CASSLGQGGNEQFF	TRBJ2-1	TRBV5-1
CSASGTGARDTQYF	TRBJ2-3	TRBV20-1
CASSLYGTSGMSSYEQYF	TRBJ2-7	TRBV11-2
CATAFGGRGTEAFF	TRBJ1-1	TRBV12-3/TRBV12-4
CASSPGQGATQYF	TRBJ2-5	TRBV12-3/TRBV12-4
CASRDEEWSAMHF	TRBJ2-4	TRBV6-2/TRBV6-3
CASSGGLVASWEQFF	TRBJ2-1	TRBV6-2/TRBV6-3
CASSKAAGTDTQYF	TRBJ2-3	TRBV21-1
CASSGGTGGSEKLFF	TRBJ1-4	TRBV12-3/TRBV12-4
CASSYTRDSNQPQHF	TRBJ1-5	TRBV6-5
CASRLEPEPTNEKLFF	TRBJ1-4	TRBV12-2
CSAPKTGTNNEQFF	TRBJ2-1	TRBV20-1
CAISEKHPGEVGADTQYF	TRBJ2-3	TRBV10-3
CSVTGERGYTF	TRBJ1-2	TRBV29-1
CASSSGQVGGEFF	TRBJ2-1	TRBV7-6
CASSLDRGQETQYF	TRBJ2-5	TRBV5-1
CASSADTGPLHF	TRBJ1-6	TRBV9
CASSVRGLAGEDTQYF	TRBJ2-3	TRBV9
CASSYNQETQYF	TRBJ2-5	TRBV11-3
CASSWSTGMTDHGYTF	TRBJ1-2	TRBV12-3/TRBV12-4
CASSPPGGRRGDEQFF	TRBJ2-1	TRBV14
CAWVPGFTYGYTF	TRBJ1-2	TRBV30
CASSLRQLHTDTQYF	TRBJ2-3	TRBV28
CASTPDSYEQYF	TRBJ2-7	TRBV6-2/TRBV6-3